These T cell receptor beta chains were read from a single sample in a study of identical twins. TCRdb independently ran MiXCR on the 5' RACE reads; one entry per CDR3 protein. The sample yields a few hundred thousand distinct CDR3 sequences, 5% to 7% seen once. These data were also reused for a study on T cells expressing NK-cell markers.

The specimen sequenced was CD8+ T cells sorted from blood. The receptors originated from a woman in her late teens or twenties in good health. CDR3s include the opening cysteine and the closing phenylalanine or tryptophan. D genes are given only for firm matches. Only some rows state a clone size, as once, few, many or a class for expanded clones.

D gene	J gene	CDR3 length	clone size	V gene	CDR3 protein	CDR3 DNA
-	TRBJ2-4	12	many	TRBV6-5	CASSPSSGIQYF	TGTGCCAGCAGTCCCTCCAGTGGCATTCAGTACTTC
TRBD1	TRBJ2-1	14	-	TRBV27	CASSWTGGGDEQFF	TGTGCCAGCAGTTGGACAGGGGGCGGGGATGAGCAGTTCTTC
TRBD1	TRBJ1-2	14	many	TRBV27	CASSWDSTNYGYTF	TGTGCCAGCAGTTGGGACAGTACTAACTATGGCTACACCTTC
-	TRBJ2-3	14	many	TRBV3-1	CASSQTGNTDTQYF	TGTGCCAGCAGCCAAACAGGGAACACAGATACGCAGTATTTT
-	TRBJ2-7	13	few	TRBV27	CATRGTGSGEQYF	TGTGCCACCAGAGGGACGGGCTCTGGCGAGCAGTACTTC
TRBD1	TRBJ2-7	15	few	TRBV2	CASSPPGQGRNEQYF	TGTGCCAGCAGTCCCCCGGGACAGGGTCGCAACGAGCAGTACTTC
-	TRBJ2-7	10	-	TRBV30	CAWGIYEQYF	TGTGCCTGGGGGATCTACGAGCAGTACTTC
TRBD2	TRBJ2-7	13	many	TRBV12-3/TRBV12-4	CASKPSGGYEQYF	TGTGCCAGCAAGCCTAGCGGCGGTTACGAGCAGTACTTC
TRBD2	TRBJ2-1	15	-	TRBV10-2	CASRGLAGGRGEQFF	TGCGCCAGCAGAGGACTAGCGGGGGGGCGGGGTGAGCAGTTCTTC
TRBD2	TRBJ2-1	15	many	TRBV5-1	CASSLGLAGEAEQFF	TGCGCCAGCAGCTTGGGACTAGCGGGAGAGGCTGAGCAGTTCTTC
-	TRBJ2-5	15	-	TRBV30	CAWSEDGGHQETQYF	TGTGCCTGGAGTGAAGACGGGGGACATCAAGAGACCCAGTACTTC
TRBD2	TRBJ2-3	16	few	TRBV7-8	CASSFEAGGPGDTQYF	TGTGCCAGCAGCTTTGAGGCGGGAGGGCCGGGGGATACGCAGTATTTT
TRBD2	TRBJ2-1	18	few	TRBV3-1	CASSQGEKLAGAHNEQFF	TGTGCCAGCAGCCAAGGAGAGAAACTAGCGGGGGCCCACAATGAGCAGTTCTTC
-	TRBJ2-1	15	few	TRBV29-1	CSVGVAISSYNEQFF	TGCAGCGTGGGGGTTGCGATATCGTCCTACAATGAGCAGTTCTTC
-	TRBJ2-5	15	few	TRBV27	CASSSQGEYQETQYF	TGTGCCAGCAGTTCGCAGGGCGAGTACCAAGAGACCCAGTACTTC
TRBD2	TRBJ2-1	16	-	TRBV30	CAWKGLAGPSYNEQFF	TGTGCCTGGAAGGGACTAGCGGGCCCCTCCTACAATGAGCAGTTCTTC
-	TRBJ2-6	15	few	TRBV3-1	CASSFQISGANVLTF	TGTGCCTCCAGCTTTCAAATCTCTGGGGCCAACGTCCTGACTTTC
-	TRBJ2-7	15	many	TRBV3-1	CASSQDLRGPYEQYF	TGTGCCAGCAGCCAAGATCTCAGAGGCCCCTACGAGCAGTACTTC
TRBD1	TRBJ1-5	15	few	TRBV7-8	CASSSTGGVGQPQHF	TGTGCCAGCAGCTCAACAGGGGGCGTAGGTCAGCCCCAGCATTTT
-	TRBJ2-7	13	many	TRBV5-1	CASSLRGAYEQYF	TGCGCCAGCAGCTTGCGGGGAGCCTACGAGCAGTACTTC
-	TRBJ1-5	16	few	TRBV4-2	CASSQDKGRVNQPQHF	TGTGCCAGCAGCCAAGATAAGGGACGGGTAAATCAGCCCCAGCATTTT
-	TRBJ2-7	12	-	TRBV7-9	CASSLVVHEQYF	TGTGCCAGCAGCTTAGTCGTCCACGAGCAGTACTTC
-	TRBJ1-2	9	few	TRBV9	CASGDGYTF	TGTGCCAGCGGGGATGGCTACACCTTC
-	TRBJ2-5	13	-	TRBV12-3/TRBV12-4	CASSLPVQETQYF	TGTGCCAGCAGTTTACCAGTCCAAGAGACCCAGTACTTC
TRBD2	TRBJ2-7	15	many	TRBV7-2	CASSLESGRGYEQYF	TGTGCCAGCAGCTTAGAGAGCGGGAGGGGTTACGAGCAGTACTTC
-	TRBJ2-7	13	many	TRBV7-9	CASSPPSDYEQYF	TGTGCCAGCAGCCCACCTTCGGATTACGAGCAGTACTTC
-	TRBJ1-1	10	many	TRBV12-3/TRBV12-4	CASSSGKAFF	TGTGCCAGCAGTTCAGGCAAAGCTTTCTTT
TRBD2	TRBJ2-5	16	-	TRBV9	CASSAFAGLATETQYF	TGTGCCAGCAGCGCCTTTGCGGGACTAGCGACTGAGACCCAGTACTTC
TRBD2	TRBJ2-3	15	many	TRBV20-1	CSAYSGGAGSDTQYF	TGCAGTGCCTATAGCGGGGGGGCCGGGTCAGATACGCAGTATTTT
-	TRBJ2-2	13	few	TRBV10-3	CAISESRPGELFF	TGTGCCATCAGTGAGTCTAGGCCCGGGGAGCTGTTTTTT
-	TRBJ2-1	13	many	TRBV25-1	CASSEYSANEQFF	TGTGCCAGCAGTGAATATTCAGCCAATGAGCAGTTCTTC
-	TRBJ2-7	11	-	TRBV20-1	CSALTDYEQYF	TGCAGTGCTCTGACAGACTACGAGCAGTACTTC
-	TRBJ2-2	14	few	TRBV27	CASSLSGHTGELFF	TGTGCCAGCAGTTTATCCGGCCACACCGGGGAGCTGTTTTTT
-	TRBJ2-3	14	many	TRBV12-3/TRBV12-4	CASNRGYGTDTQYF	TGTGCCAGCAACCGAGGGTATGGCACAGATACGCAGTATTTT
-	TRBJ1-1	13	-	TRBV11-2	CASSLPGVPEAFF	TGTGCCAGCAGCCTTCCAGGGGTCCCTGAAGCTTTCTTT
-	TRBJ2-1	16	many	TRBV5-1	CASSLTSGSSYNEQFF	TGCGCCAGCAGCTTGACGTCAGGGAGCTCCTACAATGAGCAGTTCTTC
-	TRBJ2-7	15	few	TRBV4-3	CASSQGAESSYEQYF	TGCGCCAGCAGCCAAGGCGCAGAGAGCTCCTACGAGCAGTACTTC
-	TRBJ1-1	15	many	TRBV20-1	CSARDPAVQATEAFF	TGCAGTGCTAGAGATCCGGCAGTCCAGGCCACTGAAGCTTTCTTT
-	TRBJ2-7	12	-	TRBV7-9	CASSPGLVEQYF	TGTGCCAGCAGCCCAGGGTTGGTAGAGCAGTACTTC
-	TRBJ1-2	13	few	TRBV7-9	CASSSDPNYGYTF	TGTGCCAGCAGCTCAGATCCTAACTATGGCTACACCTTC
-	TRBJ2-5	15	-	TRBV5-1	CASSLWSEGQETQYF	TGCGCCAGCAGCTTGTGGTCGGAGGGCCAAGAGACCCAGTACTTC
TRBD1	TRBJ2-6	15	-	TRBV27	CASRDRVLGANVLTF	TGTGCCAGCCGGGACAGGGTTTTGGGGGCCAACGTCCTGACTTTC
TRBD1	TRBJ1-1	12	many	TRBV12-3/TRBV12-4	CASSPGQSEAFF	TGTGCCAGCAGCCCGGGACAGTCTGAAGCTTTCTTT
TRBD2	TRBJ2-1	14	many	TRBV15	CATSPTSGYNEQFF	TGTGCCACCTCCCCCACTAGCGGTTACAATGAGCAGTTCTTC
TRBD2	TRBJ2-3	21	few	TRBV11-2	CASSLELLAGDKIRVTDTQYF	TGTGCCAGCAGCTTAGAGCTACTAGCGGGAGATAAAATTCGGGTTACAGATACGCAGTATTTT
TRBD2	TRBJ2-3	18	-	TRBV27	CASSPGTSGDLSPDTQYF	TGTGCCAGCAGTCCCGGGACTAGCGGGGACTTAAGCCCAGATACGCAGTATTTT